The sequence of this TCR beta chain was determined in a study of T cell repertoires in cytomegalovirus infection. Comment on this clonotype: Its specificity is not known.

Study-wide results and limits: Cumulative public TCR beta family frequency identified carriers of CMV plus the relevant HLA.

TCRdb ran MiXCR on the reads and lists one entry per CDR3 protein. This table holds roughly 180,000 distinct CDR3 sequences, about 20% found once. CDR3 size: 15 residues. Deletions cut 1 base from V and 0 bases from J, with 9 bases between. Germline V lookup: CDR1 SGHTA, CDR2 FQGTGA. Sequenced material: CD8+ T cells from cultured PBMCs, taken from culture after CMV antigen stimulation. The V call is TRBV7-3, the J call TRBJ1-1; D is unresolved. This receptor was obtained from a human donor in good health (CMV status not recorded). Some clones in this sample may be carry-over from other donors' samples. The CDR3 sequence: CASSLNWVLNTEAFF. The CDR3 DNA is TGTGCCAGCAGCTTAAATTGGGTTTTGAACACTGAAGCTTTCTTT.